The clone carrying this T cell receptor beta chain was detected many times. Its specificity is not known. This sample is part of a study of identical twins. Study conclusions and caveats: Recombination models fit unrelated individuals' TCR alpha sharing but underestimated twins'. Beta out-of-frame twin sharing showed a weaker excess. Shared out-of-frame alpha sequences (those common to twins) showed excess low generation probability. Potential partial confounding of zero-insertion analyses by invariant MAIT and iNKT cells was noted.

TCRdb recomputed calls from the 5' RACE reads with MiXCR, one row per CDR3 protein. The table includes about 240,000 distinct CDR3 sequences, about 10% detected once. CDR3 length equals 14 residues. The germline gives CDR1 SGHDT, CDR2 YYEEEE. Trimming cost V 4 bases and J 8 bases; bases outside gene matches: 9. The receptor comes from a man over 45 in good health. The rearrangement uses TRBV5-6 and TRBJ2-1; 7 nucleotides agree with TRBD1. Sequenced sample: memory T cells sorted from blood. The CDR3 DNA follows: TGTGCCAGCAGCCATCTCAAAGGGGGCTATGAGCAGTTCTTC. It encodes CASSHLKGGYEQFF.